This T cell receptor beta chain was found in a study of T cells after yellow fever vaccination. Overall study findings and caveats: Secondary responses were weaker yet peaked faster, day 5 versus 15.

TCRdb re-analysed the 5' RACE reads in MiXCR, keeping a single row per CDR3 protein. This table has approximately 330,000 distinct CDR3 sequences, 4.1% appearing once. This clonotype was picked up a small number of times. Its matching antigen is unknown. The length of the CDR3 is 12 residues. The V gene end was trimmed by 7 bases and the J gene end by 4 bases; junction bases not matched to a gene: 6. Germline values: CDR1 SQVTM, CDR2 ANQGSEA. V is TRBV29-1 and J is TRBJ1-1, with 7 bases fitting TRBD1. The sample here was PBMCs, taken 5 days after the yellow fever booster vaccination. This clonotype was obtained from a man between 18 and 35 years old who received the YFV17D yellow fever vaccine. CDR3 in amino acids: CSADRASTEAFF. CDR3 DNA sequence: TGCAGCGCTGACAGGGCTAGCACTGAAGCTTTCTTT.